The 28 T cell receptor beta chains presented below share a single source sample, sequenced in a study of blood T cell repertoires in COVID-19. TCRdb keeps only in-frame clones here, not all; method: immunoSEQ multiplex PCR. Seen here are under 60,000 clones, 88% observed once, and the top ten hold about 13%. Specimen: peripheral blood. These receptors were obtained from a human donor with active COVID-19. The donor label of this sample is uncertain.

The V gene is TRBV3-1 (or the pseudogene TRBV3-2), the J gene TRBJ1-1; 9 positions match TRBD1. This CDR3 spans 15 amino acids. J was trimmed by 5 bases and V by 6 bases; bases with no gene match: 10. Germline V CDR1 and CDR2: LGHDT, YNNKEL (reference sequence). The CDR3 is CASRSYRGHRTEAFF. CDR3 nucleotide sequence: TGTGCCAGCAGGTCTTACAGGGGGCATAGGACTGAAGCTTTCTTT.

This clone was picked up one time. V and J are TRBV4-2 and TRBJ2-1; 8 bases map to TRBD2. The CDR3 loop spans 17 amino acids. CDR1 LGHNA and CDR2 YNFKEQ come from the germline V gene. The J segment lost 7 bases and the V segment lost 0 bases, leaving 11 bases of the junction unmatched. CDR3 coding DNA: TGTGCCAGCAGCCAAGATCGGACGGGACTAGGGGTGAATGAGCAGTTCTTC. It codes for CASSQDRTGLGVNEQFF.

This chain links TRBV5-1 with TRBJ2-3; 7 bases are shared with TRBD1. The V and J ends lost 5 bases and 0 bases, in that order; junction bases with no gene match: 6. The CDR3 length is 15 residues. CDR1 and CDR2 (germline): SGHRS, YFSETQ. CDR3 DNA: TGCGCCAGCAGGTCGCCGGGACAGAGCACAGATACGCAGTATTTT. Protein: CASRSPGQSTDTQYF.

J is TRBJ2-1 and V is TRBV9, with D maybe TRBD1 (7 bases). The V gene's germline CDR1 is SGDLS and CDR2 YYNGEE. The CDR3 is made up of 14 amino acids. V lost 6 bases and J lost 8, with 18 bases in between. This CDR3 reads CASKRGTGEDEQFF. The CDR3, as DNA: TGTGCCAGCAAAAGGGGAACAGGGGAGGATGAGCAGTTCTTC.

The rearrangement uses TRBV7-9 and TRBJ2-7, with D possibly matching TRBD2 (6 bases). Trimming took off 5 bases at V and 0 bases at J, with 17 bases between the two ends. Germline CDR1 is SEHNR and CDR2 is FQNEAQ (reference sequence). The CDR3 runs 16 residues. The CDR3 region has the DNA TGTGCCAGCAGCGTAACCCGGGACTTCCGCTCCTACGAGCAGTACTTC. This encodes CASSVTRDFRSYEQYF.

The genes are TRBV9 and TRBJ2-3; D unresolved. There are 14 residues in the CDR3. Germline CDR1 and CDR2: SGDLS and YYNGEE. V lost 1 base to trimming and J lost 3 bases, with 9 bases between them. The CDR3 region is CASSVQTSTDTQYF. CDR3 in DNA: TGTGCCAGCAGCGTACAGACTTCAACAGATACGCAGTATTTT.

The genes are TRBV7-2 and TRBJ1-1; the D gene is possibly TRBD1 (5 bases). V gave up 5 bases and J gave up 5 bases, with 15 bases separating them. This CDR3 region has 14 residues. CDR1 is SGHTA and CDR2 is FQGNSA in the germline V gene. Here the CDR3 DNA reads TGTGCCAGCAGCCCAGCGGGGGGGAGGACTGAAGCTTTCTTT. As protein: CASSPAGGRTEAFF.

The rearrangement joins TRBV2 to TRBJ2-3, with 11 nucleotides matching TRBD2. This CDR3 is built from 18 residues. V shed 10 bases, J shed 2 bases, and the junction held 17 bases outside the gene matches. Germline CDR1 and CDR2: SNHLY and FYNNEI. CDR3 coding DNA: TGTGCCACTCTAGCGGGGGGCTACCTAAATCGATTCACAGATACGCAGTATTTT. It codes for CATLAGGYLNRFTDTQYF.

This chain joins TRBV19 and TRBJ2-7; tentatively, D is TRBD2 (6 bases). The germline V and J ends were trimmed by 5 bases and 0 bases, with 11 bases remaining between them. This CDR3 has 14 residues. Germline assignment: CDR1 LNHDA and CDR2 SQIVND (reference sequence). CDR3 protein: CASSRGFRSYEQYF. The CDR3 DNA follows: TGTGCCAGTAGTCGGGGGTTTCGCTCCTACGAGCAGTACTTC. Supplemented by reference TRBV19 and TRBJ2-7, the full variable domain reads DGGITQSPKYLFRKEGQNVTLSCEQNLNHDAMYWYRQDPGQGLRLIYYSQIVNDFQKGDIAEGYSVSREKKESFPLTVTSAQKNPTAFYLCASSRGFRSYEQYFGPGTRLTVT.

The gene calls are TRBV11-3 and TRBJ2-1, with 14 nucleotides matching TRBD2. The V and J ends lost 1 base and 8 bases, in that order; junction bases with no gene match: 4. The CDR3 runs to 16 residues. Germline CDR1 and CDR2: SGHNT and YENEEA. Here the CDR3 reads CASSLGGLAGDDEQFF. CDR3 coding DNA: TGTGCCAGCAGCTTAGGGGGACTAGCGGGAGATGATGAGCAGTTCTTC.

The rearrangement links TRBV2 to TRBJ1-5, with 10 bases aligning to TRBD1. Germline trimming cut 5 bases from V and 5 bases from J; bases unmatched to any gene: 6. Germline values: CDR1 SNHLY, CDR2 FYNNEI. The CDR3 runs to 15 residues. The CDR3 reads CASSTGQGLYQPQHF. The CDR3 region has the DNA TGTGCCAGCAGTACGGGACAGGGGTTGTATCAGCCCCAGCATTTT.

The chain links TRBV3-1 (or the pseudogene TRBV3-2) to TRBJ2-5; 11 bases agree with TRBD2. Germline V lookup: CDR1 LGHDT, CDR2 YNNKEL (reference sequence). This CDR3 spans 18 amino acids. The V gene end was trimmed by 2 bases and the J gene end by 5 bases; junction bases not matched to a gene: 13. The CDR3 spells CASSQPGTSGHGAETQYF. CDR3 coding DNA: TGTGCCAGCAGCCAACCAGGGACTAGCGGACACGGCGCGGAGACCCAGTACTTC.

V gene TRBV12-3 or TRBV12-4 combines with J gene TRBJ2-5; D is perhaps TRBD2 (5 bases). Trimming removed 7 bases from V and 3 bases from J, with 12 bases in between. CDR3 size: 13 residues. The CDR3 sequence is CASKKDFKETQYF. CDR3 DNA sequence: TGTGCCAGCAAAAAGGACTTTAAAGAGACCCAGTACTTC.

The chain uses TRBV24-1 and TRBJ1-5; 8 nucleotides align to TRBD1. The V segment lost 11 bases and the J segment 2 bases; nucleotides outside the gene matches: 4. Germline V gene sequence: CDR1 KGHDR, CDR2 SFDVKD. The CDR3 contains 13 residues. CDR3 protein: CARQGRRNQPQHF. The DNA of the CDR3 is TGTGCCAGACAGGGGCGGCGCAATCAGCCCCAGCATTTT.

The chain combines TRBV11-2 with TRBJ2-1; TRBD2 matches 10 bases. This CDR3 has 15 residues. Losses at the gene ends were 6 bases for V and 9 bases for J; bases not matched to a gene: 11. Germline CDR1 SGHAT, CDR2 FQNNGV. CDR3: CASRRPGLATVEQFF. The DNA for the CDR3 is TGTGCCAGCAGACGACCGGGACTAGCGACCGTTGAGCAGTTCTTC.

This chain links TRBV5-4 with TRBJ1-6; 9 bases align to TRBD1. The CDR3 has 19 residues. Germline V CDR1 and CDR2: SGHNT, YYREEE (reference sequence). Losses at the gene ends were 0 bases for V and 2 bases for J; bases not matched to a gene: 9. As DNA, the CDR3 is TGTGCCAGCAGCTTGGTTTGGGACAGGGTTGGGACCTATAATTCACCCCTCCACTTT. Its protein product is CASSLVWDRVGTYNSPLHF.

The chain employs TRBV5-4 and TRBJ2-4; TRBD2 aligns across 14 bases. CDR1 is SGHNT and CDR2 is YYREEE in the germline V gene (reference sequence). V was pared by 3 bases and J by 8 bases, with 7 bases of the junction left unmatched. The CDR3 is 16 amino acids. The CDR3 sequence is CASSSGLAGVGDIQYF. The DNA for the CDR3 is TGTGCCAGCAGCTCGGGACTAGCGGGAGTCGGGGACATTCAGTACTTC.

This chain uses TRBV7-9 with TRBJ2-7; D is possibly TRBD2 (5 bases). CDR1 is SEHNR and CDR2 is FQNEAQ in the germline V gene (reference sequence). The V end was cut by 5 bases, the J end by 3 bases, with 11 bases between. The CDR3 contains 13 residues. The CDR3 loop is CASSPPRGYEQYF. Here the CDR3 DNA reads TGTGCCAGCAGCCCCCCCCGGGGCTACGAGCAGTACTTC.

In DNA form, the CDR3 reads TGTGCCAGCAGGCTCCGAGGGAATGAAAAACTGTTTTTT. Translation: CASRLRGNEKLFF. V usage is TRBV12-3 or TRBV12-4 and J usage is TRBJ1-4; D is undetermined. There are 13 residues in the CDR3. The ends were cut back, 6 bases at V and 5 bases at J, with 10 bases in the middle.

CDR3 protein: CASSLAVAPAYDEQYF. The CDR3 coding sequence is TGTGCCAGCAGCTTAGCCGTAGCCCCGGCCTACGACGAGCAGTACTTC. The chain links TRBV7-9 to TRBJ2-7; D gene ambiguous. Trimming removed 0 bases from V and 5 bases from J, with 17 bases in between. Germline V gene data show CDR1 as SEHNR and CDR2 as FQNEAQ (reference sequence). This CDR3 has 16 residues.

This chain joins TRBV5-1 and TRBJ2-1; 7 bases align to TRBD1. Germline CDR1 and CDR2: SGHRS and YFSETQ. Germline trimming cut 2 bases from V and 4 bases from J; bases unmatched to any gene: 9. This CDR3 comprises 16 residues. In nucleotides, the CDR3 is TGCGCCAGCAGCTTCACCGACAGGGTTCCTTACAATGAGCAGTTCTTC. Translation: CASSFTDRVPYNEQFF.

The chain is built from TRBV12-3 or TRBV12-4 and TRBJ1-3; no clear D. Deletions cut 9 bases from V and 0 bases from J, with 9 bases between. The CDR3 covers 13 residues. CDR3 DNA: TGTGCCAGTGACTGGAGCTCTGGAAACACCATATATTTT. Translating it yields CASDWSSGNTIYF.

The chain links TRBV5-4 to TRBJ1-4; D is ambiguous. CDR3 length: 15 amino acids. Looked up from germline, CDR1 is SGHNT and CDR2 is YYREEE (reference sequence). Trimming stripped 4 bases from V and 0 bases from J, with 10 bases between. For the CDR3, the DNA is TGTGCCAGCAGCCGCTCCAGTGCAACTAATGAAAAACTGTTTTTT. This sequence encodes CASSRSSATNEKLFF.

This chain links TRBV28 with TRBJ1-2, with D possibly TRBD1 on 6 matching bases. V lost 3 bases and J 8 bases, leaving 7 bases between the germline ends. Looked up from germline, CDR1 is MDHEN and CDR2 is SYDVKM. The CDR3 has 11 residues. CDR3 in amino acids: CASSFQGGYTF. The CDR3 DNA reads TGTGCCAGCAGTTTTCAGGGGGGCTACACCTTC.

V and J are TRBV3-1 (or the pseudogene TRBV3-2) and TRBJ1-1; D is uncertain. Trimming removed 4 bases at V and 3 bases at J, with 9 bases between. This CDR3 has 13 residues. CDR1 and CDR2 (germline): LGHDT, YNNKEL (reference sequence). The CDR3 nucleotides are TGTGCCAGCAGCCGGGTTGAGGACACTGAAGCTTTCTTT. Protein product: CASSRVEDTEAFF.

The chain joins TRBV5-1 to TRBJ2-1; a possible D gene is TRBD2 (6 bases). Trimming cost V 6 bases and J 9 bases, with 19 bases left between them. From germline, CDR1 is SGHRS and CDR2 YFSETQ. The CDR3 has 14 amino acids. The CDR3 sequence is CASTPIAAAAEQFF. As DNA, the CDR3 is TGCGCCAGCACCCCGATAGCGGCAGCGGCTGAGCAGTTCTTC. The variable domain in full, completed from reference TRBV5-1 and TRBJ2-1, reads KAGVTQTPRYLIKTRGQQVTLSCSPISGHRSVSWYQQTPGQGLQFLFEYFSETQRNKGNFPGRFSGRQFSNSRSEMNVSTLELGDSALYLCASTPIAAAAEQFFGPGTRLTVL.

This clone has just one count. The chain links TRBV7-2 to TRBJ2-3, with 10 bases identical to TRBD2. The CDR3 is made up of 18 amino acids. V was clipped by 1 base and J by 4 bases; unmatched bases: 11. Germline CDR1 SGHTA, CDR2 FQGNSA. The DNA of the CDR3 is TGTGCCAGCAGCTTAGATTCGGGTAGCGGGAGGTGGGCAGATACGCAGTATTTT. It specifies CASSLDSGSGRWADTQYF. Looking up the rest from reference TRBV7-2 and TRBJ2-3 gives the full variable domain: GAGVSQSPSNKVTEKGKDVELRCDPISGHTALYWYRQSLGQGLEFLIYFQGNSAPDKSGLPSDRFSAERTGGSVSTLTIQRTQQEDSAVYLCASSLDSGSGRWADTQYFGPGTRLTVL.

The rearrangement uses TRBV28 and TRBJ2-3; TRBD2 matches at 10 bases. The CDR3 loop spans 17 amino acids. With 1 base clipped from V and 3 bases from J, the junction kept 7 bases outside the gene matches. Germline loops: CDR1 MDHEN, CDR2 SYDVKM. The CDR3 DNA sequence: TGTGCCAGCAGTTTATCACTAGCGGGATATGAAACAGATACGCAGTATTTT. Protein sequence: CASSLSLAGYETDTQYF. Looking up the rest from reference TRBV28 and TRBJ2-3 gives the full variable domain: DVKVTQSSRYLVKRTGEKVFLECVQDMDHENMFWYRQDPGLGLRLIYFSYDVKMKEKGDIPEGYSVSREKKERFSLILESASTNQTSMYLCASSLSLAGYETDTQYFGPGTRLTVL.